Listed below are T cell receptor beta chains from one sample, sequenced in a study of PD-1 blockade in classical Hodgkin lymphoma. The table came from immunoSEQ multiplex PCR; TCRdb's copy has only in-frame clones and leaves some out. The sample gives some 100,000 clones, roughly 92% of which show up once; 2.8% is in the top ten. The material sequenced was peripheral blood mononuclear cells (PBMCs), taken at baseline. Receptor source: a human donor with classical Hodgkin lymphoma. CDR3s leave out the opening cysteine and the closing phenylalanine or tryptophan.

CDR3 protein	V gene	J gene
ASSLNSLRGGYT	TRBV27	TRBJ1-2
ASSPRTGFSSYEQY	TRBV9	TRBJ2-7
ASSLARGQPNTQY	TRBV5-1	TRBJ2-3
ASSEDRAGNTIY	TRBV5-1	TRBJ1-3
ASSPGTTYEQY	TRBV4-1	.
ASSLSGQLSYEQY	TRBV28	TRBJ2-7
ASSIPSGNPSI	TRBV19	TRBJ1-2
ASSEISAAGSRANVLT	TRBV6-1	TRBJ2-6
ASTVDRTNYGYT	TRBV28	TRBJ1-2
ASSPPLAGLGFYIPDYGYT	TRBV23-1	TRBJ1-2
ASSHAFSYNEQF	TRBV27	TRBJ2-1
ASSSGTGHNYGYT	TRBV28	TRBJ1-2
ASSGRVFDEQY	TRBV27	TRBJ2-7
ASSGTGGIYEQY	TRBV2	TRBJ2-7
ASSYSTDTQY	TRBV27	TRBJ2-3
AWSVIGQPNYEQY	TRBV30	TRBJ2-7
ASSARTSGRVAYNEQF	TRBV9	TRBJ2-1
ASTPRPFYNEQF	TRBV19	TRBJ2-1
ASAGQGATNYGYT	TRBV7-2	TRBJ1-2
ATSRTPTPMNTEAF	TRBV15	TRBJ1-1
ASSLAGLDYAYEQY	TRBV5-4	TRBJ2-7
SVEFKEWTDTQY	TRBV29-1	TRBJ2-3
ASSRDVVGMNTEAF	TRBV7-9	TRBJ1-1
ASRPTGEKLF	TRBV19	TRBJ1-4
ASSPDHRGATNEKLF	TRBV11-2	TRBJ1-4
ASYPGTGMGSGGYT	TRBV30	TRBJ1-2
ASSALGRSSYNEQF	TRBV9	TRBJ2-1
ASSVESYSYEQY	TRBV9	TRBJ2-7
ASSLTGTPGQETQY	TRBV5-1	TRBJ2-5
ASSFGTGGMRTDTQY	TRBV5-1	TRBJ2-3
ASQGSVNTIY	TRBV2	TRBJ1-3
ARSLAIVSRRKNTEAF	TRBV5-3	TRBJ1-1
AWGTNTEAF	TRBV30	TRBJ1-1
AISGLAGQPGANVLT	TRBV10-3	TRBJ2-6
ASSFGAYNEQF	TRBV7-6	TRBJ2-1
ASSQVSNPSPLH	TRBV4-1	TRBJ1-6
ASRGQFGTGELF	TRBV6-5	TRBJ2-2
ASSSGFPYGYT	TRBV27	TRBJ1-2
ASSPSGTRPYNEQF	TRBV18	TRBJ2-1
ASSLLQGAAGELF	TRBV7-3	TRBJ2-2
AGGQLNTEAF	TRBV19	TRBJ1-1
ASSVSGISGNTIY	TRBV9	TRBJ1-3
ASRGAATNEKLF	TRBV6-6	TRBJ1-4
ASSLIGWGTGTQY	TRBV5-5	TRBJ2-5
ASSTGGNVPEAF	TRBV19	TRBJ1-1
ASSPQRANTGELF	TRBV18	TRBJ2-2
ASSTALMGEKLF	TRBV5-4	TRBJ1-4
ASSLWVAETQY	TRBV5-1	TRBJ2-5
ASRLSMGDAPEQY	TRBV28	TRBJ2-7
ASRRDRGFTGELF	TRBV27	TRBJ2-2
ASTRGLDEQY	TRBV11-2	TRBJ2-7
ASSWPGRSSYEQY	TRBV6-5	TRBJ2-7
ASSLFGDAQPQH	TRBV27	TRBJ1-5
ASRDRGLSNQPQH	TRBV6-1	TRBJ1-5